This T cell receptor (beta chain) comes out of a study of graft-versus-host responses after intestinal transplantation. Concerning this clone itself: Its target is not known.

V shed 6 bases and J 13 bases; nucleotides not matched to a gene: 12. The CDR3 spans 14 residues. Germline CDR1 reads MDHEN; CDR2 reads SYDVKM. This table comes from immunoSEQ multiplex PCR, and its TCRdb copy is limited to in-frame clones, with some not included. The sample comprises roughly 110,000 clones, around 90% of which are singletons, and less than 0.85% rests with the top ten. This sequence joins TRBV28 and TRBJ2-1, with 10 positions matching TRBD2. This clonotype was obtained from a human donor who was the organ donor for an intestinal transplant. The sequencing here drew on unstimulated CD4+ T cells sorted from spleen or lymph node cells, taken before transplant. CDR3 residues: CASSSRTSGSHQFF. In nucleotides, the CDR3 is TGTGCCAGCAGCTCGCGGACTAGCGGTTCCCATCAGTTCTTC. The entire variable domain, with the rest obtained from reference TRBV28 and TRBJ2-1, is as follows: DVKVTQSSRYLVKRTGEKVFLECVQDMDHENMFWYRQDPGLGLRLIYFSYDVKMKEKGDIPEGYSVSREKKERFSLILESASTNQTSMYLCASSSRTSGSHQFFGPGTRLTVL.